This TCR beta chain was identified during a study of shared clonotypes between healthy human individuals. Study results and limitations: A few donors had roughly 5% of their naive CD4 clonotypes in common. Clonotypes shared by all four donors outscored non-shared clonotypes in generation probability.

The naive CD8 subset, CD45RO-negative cells positively selected for CCR7, excluded terminally differentiated effector memory CD45RA+ cells. Sorted-subset replicate PCR reactions contained about 200 ng DNA, corresponding to some 29,000 T cell genomes. Generated by immunoSEQ multiplex PCR, the TCRdb table keeps only in-frame clones and is missing some. Of millions of clones in the sample, about 95% were seen once. As regards this clone: Its cognate antigen is unknown.

The germline V and J ends were trimmed by 5 bases and 0 bases, with 11 bases remaining between them. Germline V gene sequence: CDR1 MNHEY, CDR2 SMNVEV (reference sequence). The CDR3 is made up of 14 amino acids. This chain uses TRBV27 with TRBJ2-7; D remains ambiguous. Sequences were obtained from naive CD8+ T cells sorted from blood. The clonotype comes from a man in his late teens or twenties in good health. CDR3 region: CASSKDVSSYEQYF. The CDR3 DNA reads TGTGCCAGCAGTAAGGACGTTAGCTCCTACGAGCAGTACTTC.